The rows below give T cell receptor beta chains drawn from one sample of a study of cytomegalovirus exposure and HLA in healthy donors. The assay was immunoSEQ multiplex PCR, and TCRdb's table has in-frame clones only and misses some. The data show roughly 300,000 clones, 87% seen once. The material sequenced was PBMCs. The receptors stem from a woman in her twenties or thirties in good health and CMV-seropositive. Each CDR3 is given with its conserved first and last residue. Each record gives: V gene, CDR3 length, J gene, D gene, clone size, CDR3 protein, CDR3 DNA. A D gene is named only where the DNA matches it firmly. Not all rows give a size; the values are once, few, many and, for expanded clones, a class.

TRBV28	16	TRBJ2-2	TRBD2	NA	CASSSETSALGGELFF	TGTGCCAGCAGTTCTGAGACTAGCGCTCTTGGTGGGGAGCTGTTTTTT
TRBV18	18	TRBJ1-1	NA	NA	CASSMDGGGFGANTEAFF	TGTGCCAGCTCAATGGACGGGGGAGGGTTCGGAGCGAACACTGAAGCTTTCTTT
TRBV29-1	12	TRBJ1-2	NA	NA	CSVGKTEYGYTF	TGCAGCGTTGGTAAGACAGAGTATGGCTACACCTTC
TRBV6-6	12	TRBJ2-7	NA	NA	CASSYRGDEQYF	TGTGCCAGCAGTTATAGAGGTGACGAGCAGTACTTC
TRBV6-4	16	TRBJ2-1	TRBD1	NA	CASSESGQGAYNEQFF	TGTGCCAGCAGTGAGTCCGGACAGGGTGCCTACAATGAGCAGTTCTTC
TRBV29-1	11	TRBJ1-1	NA	NA	CSVEGNTEAFF	TGCAGCGTTGAAGGGAACACTGAAGCTTTCTTT
TRBV13	14	TRBJ1-6	TRBD1	NA	CASSPGGLDSPLHF	TGTGCCAGCAGCCCAGGGGGTTTGGATTCACCCCTCCACTTT
TRBV11-2	14	TRBJ2-7	TRBD2	NA	CASSLAGGPNEQYF	TGTGCCAGCAGCCTAGCGGGGGGGCCCAACGAGCAGTACTTC
TRBV28	10	TRBJ2-7	TRBD1	few	CASRDREQYF	TGTGCCAGCAGGGACAGGGAGCAGTACTTC
TRBV11-3	17	TRBJ2-2	TRBD1	NA	CASSPRGGTGATGELFF	TGTGCCAGCAGCCCAAGGGGTGGGACAGGGGCCACCGGGGAGCTGTTTTTT
TRBV2	9	TRBJ1-6	NA	few	CASAAPLHF	TGTGCCAGCGCGGCACCCCTCCACTTT
TRBV5-5	18	TRBJ2-7	NA	NA	CASSPVTGRSARSYEQYF	TGTGCCAGCAGTCCGGTGACAGGCCGATCGGCTCGGAGCTACGAGCAGTACTTC
TRBV5-1	15	TRBJ2-6	TRBD1	NA	CASSRGTGGVDVLTF	TGCGCCAGCAGCAGGGGGACAGGCGGAGTCGACGTCCTGACTTTC
TRBV7-9	8	TRBJ1-1	NA	NA	CAMDEAFF	TGTGCGATGGACGAAGCTTTCTTT
TRBV5-1	13	TRBJ2-5	NA	NA	CASSLEVKETQYF	TGCGCCAGCAGCTTGGAAGTTAAAGAGACCCAGTACTTC
TRBV7-6	15	TRBJ2-2	NA	NA	CASSLQGAYTGELFF	TGTGCCAGCAGCTTACAGGGAGCATACACCGGGGAGCTGTTTTTT
TRBV25-1	14	TRBJ2-2	TRBD1	NA	CASNRGPNTGELFF	TGTGCCAGCAACAGGGGGCCGAACACCGGGGAGCTGTTTTTT
TRBV6-6	15	TRBJ2-1	NA	NA	CASTFRDQINNEQFF	TGTGCCAGCACCTTCCGGGACCAAATCAACAATGAGCAGTTCTTC
TRBV6-5	13	TRBJ1-6	NA	once	CASSRTYNSPLHF	TGTGCCAGCAGTAGGACCTATAATTCACCCCTCCACTTT
TRBV4-3	14	TRBJ2-4	NA	NA	CASSQDPSTGNQYF	TGCGCCAGCAGCCAAGATCCCTCCACTGGTAATCAGTACTTC
TRBV7-2	15	TRBJ2-5	TRBD2	NA	CASTDSGRSGETQYF	TGTGCCAGCACCGATAGCGGGAGAAGCGGAGAGACCCAGTACTTC
TRBV12-5	13	TRBJ2-1	NA	NA	CASGLGGNNEQFF	TGTGCTAGTGGTTTGGGAGGGAACAATGAGCAGTTCTTC
TRBV19	14	TRBJ2-7	TRBD1	NA	CASSLQGAQDEQYF	TGTGCCAGTAGCCTACAGGGGGCGCAGGACGAGCAGTACTTC
TRBV25-1	13	TRBJ1-5	NA	once	CASSEGGNQPQHF	TGTGCCAGCAGTGAAGGAGGCAATCAGCCCCAGCATTTT
TRBV7-2	14	TRBJ1-2	TRBD1	NA	CASSLSTGAYGYTF	TGTGCCAGCAGCTTATCCACAGGGGCCTATGGCTACACCTTC
TRBV19	13	TRBJ2-3	TRBD1	NA	CASRRQGIDTQYF	TGTGCCAGTAGAAGACAGGGGATCGATACGCAGTATTTT
TRBV7-2	15	TRBJ1-1	NA	once	CASSPPTGQNTEAFF	TGTGCCAGCAGCCCCCCAACAGGGCAGAACACTGAAGCTTTCTTT
TRBV10-2	13	TRBJ2-7	NA	NA	CASRRDSTYEQYF	TGCGCCAGTCGTCGGGACTCAACCTACGAGCAGTACTTC
TRBV5-6	13	TRBJ2-7	NA	once	CASSELDKYEQYF	TGTGCCAGCAGCGAGTTGGACAAGTACGAGCAGTACTTC
TRBV5-1	14	TRBJ2-7	NA	NA	CASSPHRELYEQYF	TGCGCCAGCAGCCCACACAGGGAGCTCTACGAGCAGTACTTC
TRBV7-2	14	TRBJ2-1	TRBD2	NA	CASSASLADNEQFF	TGTGCCAGCAGCGCATCACTAGCGGACAATGAGCAGTTCTTC
TRBV27	17	TRBJ2-1	TRBD2	NA	CASSSQRLAGVYNEQFF	TGTGCCAGCAGTTCCCAAAGACTAGCGGGAGTCTACAATGAGCAGTTCTTC
TRBV4-3	14	TRBJ2-3	TRBD1	NA	CASSQAQGKDTQYF	TGCGCCAGCAGCCAAGCACAGGGGAAAGATACGCAGTATTTT
TRBV30	13	TRBJ1-1	NA	once	CAWSVGTYTEAFF	TGTGCCTGGAGTGTCGGGACTTACACTGAAGCTTTCTTT
TRBV28	15	TRBJ2-7	NA	NA	CASSLRGPKIYEQYF	TGTGCCAGCAGTTTAAGGGGCCCCAAGATATACGAGCAGTACTTC
TRBV2	11	TRBJ1-2	NA	NA	CASRGNWGYTF	TGTGCCAGCAGGGGGAACTGGGGCTACACCTTC
TRBV6-5	14	TRBJ1-5	NA	NA	CASSRGQSNQPQHF	TGTGCCAGCAGCCGCGGACAGAGCAATCAGCCCCAGCATTTT
TRBV4-1	15	TRBJ1-1	NA	NA	CASILGPRSNTEAFF	TGCGCCTCTATATTGGGGCCCCGATCGAACACTGAAGCTTTCTTT
TRBV2	15	TRBJ2-3	TRBD2	once	CASSSSGTYTDTQYF	TGTGCCAGCAGTTCTAGCGGGACTTACACAGATACGCAGTATTTT
TRBV25-1	15	TRBJ2-7	NA	NA	CASSDRTGLLGEQYF	TGTGCCAGCAGTGATCGGACTGGACTTTTGGGCGAGCAGTACTTC
TRBV19	16	TRBJ1-5	NA	NA	CASSISLVPGWQPQHF	TGTGCCAGTAGTATTTCCCTTGTCCCGGGATGGCAGCCCCAGCATTTT
TRBV9	14	TRBJ2-7	TRBD2	few	CASSVGLAGIEQYF	TGTGCCAGCAGCGTAGGACTAGCGGGGATCGAGCAGTACTTC
TRBV29-1	11	TRBJ2-3	NA	NA	CSVVVADTQYF	TGCAGCGTTGTAGTGGCAGATACGCAGTATTTT
TRBV2	14	TRBJ2-3	NA	NA	CASPAGTSTDTQYF	TGTGCCAGCCCGGCCGGGACTAGCACAGATACGCAGTATTTT
TRBV7-6	13	TRBJ2-2	TRBD2	NA	CAARREGAGELFF	TGTGCCGCGCGGCGGGAGGGCGCCGGGGAGCTGTTTTTT
TRBV7-6	15	TRBJ2-2	TRBD2	NA	CASSHGLADTGELFF	TGTGCCAGCAGCCACGGACTAGCCGACACCGGGGAGCTGTTTTTT
TRBV15	17	TRBJ2-3	NA	once	CATSLSTSGLVTDTQYF	TGTGCCACCAGTCTATCGACTTCCGGGTTGGTCACAGATACGCAGTATTTT
TRBV6-5	14	TRBJ1-1	TRBD1	NA	CASSYSMGQSEAFF	TGTGCCAGCAGTTACTCGATGGGACAGTCTGAAGCTTTCTTT
TRBV4-3	12	TRBJ2-1	NA	NA	CASSQEIGEQFF	TGCGCCAGCAGCCAAGAAATCGGTGAGCAGTTCTTC
TRBV6-6	13	TRBJ2-1	TRBD1	NA	CASSYNNRGGQFF	TGTGCCAGCAGTTACAACAACAGGGGTGGGCAGTTCTTC